Each of the 22 T cell receptor beta chains below was sequenced from the same sample in a study of beta chain features in type 1 diabetes. The whole isolated RNA underwent reverse transcription, so sequencing captured expressed TCRB transcripts. Sequencing used immunoSEQ multiplex PCR; TCRdb keeps in-frame clones, though not all of them. The table shows about 350,000 clones, with around 19% occurring only once. Material: naive CD4+ T cells from blood. The receptor set was obtained from a woman between 18 and 29 years old in good health.

The chain carries TRBV5-1 and TRBJ2-1; possibly TRBD2 for D (6 bases). Trimming removed 2 bases from V and 0 bases from J, with 21 bases in between. Germline loops: CDR1 SGHRS, CDR2 YFSETQ. This CDR3 is built from 19 residues. In nucleotides, the CDR3 is TGCGCCAGCAGCTTCCTGGCGGGATTGGGGACCCTCTCCTACAATGAGCAGTTCTTC. Its protein is CASSFLAGLGTLSYNEQFF.

This chain joins TRBV11-3 and TRBJ2-1; D is perhaps TRBD2 (6 bases). V dropped 0 bases and J dropped 2 bases, with 8 bases sitting between them. The CDR3 runs 15 residues. Germline V lookup: CDR1 SGHNT, CDR2 YENEEA. CDR3: CASSLEGGPYNEQFF. In DNA, the CDR3 is TGTGCCAGCAGCTTAGAGGGGGGTCCCTACAATGAGCAGTTCTTC.

This clone was seen a few times. This rearrangement joins TRBV4-1 to TRBJ1-4; a weak D match, TRBD1 (5 bases). There are 18 residues in the CDR3. Germline assignment: CDR1 MGHRA and CDR2 YSYEKL. The germline V and J ends were trimmed by 0 bases and 0 bases, with 14 bases remaining between them. The CDR3 sequence is CASSQEGGALATNEKLFF. The CDR3 bases are TGCGCCAGCAGCCAAGAGGGGGGAGCGCTTGCAACTAATGAAAAACTGTTTTTT.

The chain's CDR3 is CASSLSSGGTYNEQFF. As DNA, the CDR3 is TGTGCCAGCAGCTTAAGTTCGGGGGGCACCTACAATGAGCAGTTCTTC. V is TRBV7-3 and J is TRBJ2-1; possible D gene TRBD2, 7 bases. The CDR3 length is 16 residues. The V end was cut by 1 base, the J end by 2 bases, with 12 bases between. Germline CDR1 and CDR2: SGHTA and FQGTGA. The full variable domain, in which reference TRBV7-3 and TRBJ2-1 provide the parts outside the CDR3, is GAGVSQTPSNKVTEKGKYVELRCDPISGHTALYWYRQSLGQGPEFLIYFQGTGAADDSGLPNDRFFAVRPEGSVSTLKIQRTERGDSAVYLCASSLSSGGTYNEQFFGPGTRLTVL.

DNA of the CDR3: TGTGCCAGCAGCACCCGACAGAGAACTGATCAGCCCCAGCATTTT. Translation gives CASSTRQRTDQPQHF. V gene TRBV5-6 combines with J gene TRBJ1-5, with D possibly TRBD1 on 5 matching bases. The V end lost 4 bases, the J end lost 5 bases, and 16 bases lay between the germline ends. Germline-derived CDR1 and CDR2 are SGHDT and YYEEEE. The CDR3 extends over 15 amino acids. The full variable domain, with the rest looked up from reference TRBV5-6 and TRBJ1-5, is DAGVTQSPTHLIKTRGQQVTLRCSPKSGHDTVSWYQQALGQGPQFIFQYYEEEERQRGNFPDRFSGHQFPNYSSELNVNALLLGDSALYLCASSTRQRTDQPQHFGDGTRLSIL.

The CDR3 loop reads CASSLVGTRGDTQYF. DNA for the CDR3: TGTGCCAGCAGCTTAGTAGGCACCCGGGGGGATACGCAGTATTTT. The V and J genes are TRBV7-2 and TRBJ2-3; TRBD2 might be the D (6 bases). The CDR3 loop spans 15 amino acids. V was cut by 1 base and J by 6 bases, with 14 bases left in between. Germline CDR1 SGHTA, CDR2 FQGNSA.

The genes are TRBV7-9 and TRBJ1-1; the match to TRBD1 covers 9 bases. The CDR3 extends over 16 amino acids. The germline V gene has CDR1 SEHNR and CDR2 FQNEAQ (reference sequence). V lost 5 bases to trimming and J lost 7 bases; unmatched junction nucleotides: 14. CDR3 coding DNA: TGTGCCAGCAGCCTGGGACAGGGATTGGGGCTGAGTGAAGCTTTCTTT. As protein: CASSLGQGLGLSEAFF.

The chain recombines TRBV25-1 with TRBJ2-1; maybe TRBD2 (6 bases). Trimming left V 0 bases short and J 7 bases short, with 16 bases between. Germline CDR1 and CDR2: MGHDK and SYGVNS. The CDR3 is made up of 16 amino acids. The DNA for the CDR3 is TGTGCCAGCAGTGAATATAAGGGACTTATCGGGAATGAGCAGTTCTTC. The encoded protein is CASSEYKGLIGNEQFF.

The rearrangement joins TRBV27 to TRBJ2-5; 8 positions match TRBD2. Germline CDR1 MNHEY, CDR2 SMNVEV (reference sequence). V was pared by 8 bases and J by 5 bases, with 13 bases of the junction left unmatched. This CDR3 is built from 15 residues. Here the CDR3 DNA reads TGTGCCAGCGGCGGGCTGAGCGGGAGAGTGGAGACCCAGTACTTC. Residues: CASGGLSGRVETQYF.

This chain joins TRBV7-2 and TRBJ2-5, with D uncertain. V dropped 4 bases and J dropped 5 bases, with 5 bases sitting between them. CDR1 is SGHTA and CDR2 is FQGNSA in the germline V gene. The CDR3 extends over 11 amino acids. The CDR3 DNA reads as TGTGCCAGCAGCTCCGTCGAGACCCAGTACTTC. This codes for CASSSVETQYF.

The J gene is TRBJ1-1, the V gene TRBV7-2; weak D call: TRBD1 (5 bases). CDR3 length: 14 residues. CDR1 and CDR2 (germline): SGHTA, FQGNSA. V lost 7 bases to trimming and J lost 11 bases, with 23 bases between them. The CDR3 protein is CASIPRRRGEGAFF. DNA for the CDR3: TGTGCCAGCATCCCCAGACGTCGGGGGGAAGGGGCTTTCTTT.

A few counts support this clone. This sequence joins TRBV5-6 and TRBJ2-5; 12 nucleotides agree with TRBD2. Germline V lookup: CDR1 SGHDT, CDR2 YYEEEE. V lost 4 bases to trimming and J lost 0 bases; unmatched junction nucleotides: 4. The CDR3 contains 16 residues. CDR3 region: CASSPGLAGHQETQYF. CDR3 bases: TGTGCCAGCAGCCCTGGACTAGCGGGACACCAAGAGACCCAGTACTTC. The full variable domain, in which reference TRBV5-6 and TRBJ2-5 provide the parts outside the CDR3, is DAGVTQSPTHLIKTRGQQVTLRCSPKSGHDTVSWYQQALGQGPQFIFQYYEEEERQRGNFPDRFSGHQFPNYSSELNVNALLLGDSALYLCASSPGLAGHQETQYFGPGTRLLVL.

This clone has just a few counts. The chain recombines TRBV9 with TRBJ2-3, with D possibly matching TRBD2 (6 bases). Germline V gene data show CDR1 as SGDLS and CDR2 as YYNGEE. This CDR3 comprises 14 residues. V lost 6 bases and J 2 bases, leaving 13 bases between the germline ends. CDR3 sequence reads: CASTPGTHTDTQYF. The CDR3 DNA follows: TGTGCCAGCACCCCCGGGACTCACACAGATACGCAGTATTTT.

This clone appeared a few times. V gene TRBV9 combines with J gene TRBJ2-1; D is possibly TRBD2 (5 bases). The CDR3 runs 16 residues. V was shortened by 1 base and J by 1 base, with 12 bases between the two germline ends. CDR1 is SGDLS, CDR2 YYNGEE, per germline. DNA of the CDR3: TGTGCCAGCAGCGTATCCAGCGGTGTTTCCTACAATGAGCAGTTCTTC. Its protein is CASSVSSGVSYNEQFF.

This clone was detected only a few times. The chain carries TRBV18 and TRBJ2-1, with D possibly matching TRBD2 (6 bases). Germline V CDR1 and CDR2: KGHSH, LQKENI. The V and J ends lost 4 bases and 0 bases respectively, with 16 bases between them. There are 17 residues in the CDR3. CDR3 residues: CASSQGLSPSSYNEQFF. CDR3 nucleotide sequence: TGTGCCAGCTCACAGGGACTTTCCCCAAGCTCCTACAATGAGCAGTTCTTC. The full variable domain, in which reference TRBV18 and TRBJ2-1 provide the parts outside the CDR3, is NAGVMQNPRHLVRRRGQEARLRCSPMKGHSHVYWYRQLPEEGLKFMVYLQKENIIDESGMPKERFSAEFPKEGPSILRIQQVVRGDSAAYFCASSQGLSPSSYNEQFFGPGTRLTVL.

The rearrangement links TRBV5-4 to TRBJ2-7; TRBD2 might be the D (5 bases). The CDR3 is 16 residues long. Deletions cut 0 bases from V and 0 bases from J, with 13 bases between. CDR1 and CDR2 from the germline V gene are SGHNT and YYREEE (reference sequence). Here the CDR3 reads CASSLGSSTDSYEQYF. CDR3 nucleotides: TGTGCCAGCAGCTTGGGCTCTAGCACCGACTCCTACGAGCAGTACTTC.

This chain uses TRBV7-2 with TRBJ1-6; D unresolved. Germline values: CDR1 SGHTA, CDR2 FQGNSA. The CDR3 loop spans 12 amino acids. The V gene lost 4 bases and the J gene lost 10 bases, with 8 bases spanning the gap. The CDR3 sequence is CASSSRGSPLHF. DNA for the CDR3: TGTGCCAGCAGCTCCCGCGGATCACCCCTCCACTTT.

This sequence joins TRBV29-1 and TRBJ2-6; TRBD1 might be the D (5 bases). CDR1 SQVTM and CDR2 ANQGSEA come from the germline V gene. This CDR3 spans 14 amino acids. V was shortened by 7 bases and J by 1 base, with 11 bases between the two germline ends. DNA of the CDR3: TGCAGCGCCCTGGCAGGGTCTGGGGCCAACGTCCTGACTTTC. Translation: CSALAGSGANVLTF.

This clone was found a few times. This chain connects TRBV19 to TRBJ2-6; possible D gene TRBD2, 5 bases. Trimming took off 6 bases at V and 2 bases at J, with 11 bases between the two ends. Per the germline V gene, CDR1 is LNHDA and CDR2 is SQIVND (reference sequence). The length of the CDR3 is 15 residues. The CDR3 DNA reads TGTGCCAGTAGCCTTGCCGGGGCTGGGGCCAACGTCCTGACTTTC. Translation gives CASSLAGAGANVLTF. The full variable domain, rest sourced from reference TRBV19 and TRBJ2-6, is DGGITQSPKYLFRKEGQNVTLSCEQNLNHDAMYWYRQDPGQGLRLIYYSQIVNDFQKGDIAEGYSVSREKKESFPLTVTSAQKNPTAFYLCASSLAGAGANVLTFGAGSRLTVL.

The rearrangement uses TRBV4-3 and TRBJ1-4; D is ambiguous. The CDR3 is 13 amino acids. Germline V lookup: CDR1 LGHNA, CDR2 YSLEER. V lost 4 bases to trimming and J lost 5 bases, with 8 bases between them. This CDR3 reads CASSPSGNEKLFF. CDR3 DNA: TGCGCCAGCAGCCCTTCGGGGAATGAAAAACTGTTTTTT.

Only a few counts were recorded for this clone. The chain carries TRBV6-5 and TRBJ1-6; possible D gene TRBD1, 5 bases. This CDR3 has 15 residues. Trimming took off 2 bases at V and 8 bases at J, with 13 bases between the two ends. The germline V gene encodes CDR1 MNHEY and CDR2 SVGAGI. The CDR3 protein is CASSYGLRGDSPLHF. Here the CDR3 DNA reads TGTGCCAGCAGTTACGGGCTCCGGGGGGATTCACCCCTCCACTTT.

This rearrangement joins TRBV2 to TRBJ1-2, with a weak D call TRBD1 (5 bases). CDR3 size: 14 residues. Germline CDR1 is SNHLY and CDR2 is FYNNEI. V was shortened by 6 bases and J by 2 bases, with 13 bases between the two germline ends. In DNA form, the CDR3 reads TGTGCCAGCAGAAGACAGCCAACCAACTATGGCTACACCTTC. Translating gives CASRRQPTNYGYTF.